This T cell receptor beta chain was found in a study of early T cells in non-severe SARS-CoV-2 infection. In this sample, this clonotype turned up many times. The germline gives CDR1 MNHEY, CDR2 SMNVEV (reference sequence). V shed 1 base and J 5 bases; nucleotides not matched to a gene: 10. The CDR3 length is 18 residues. Tagging with unique molecular identifiers was applied to individual cDNA molecules. TCRdb independently ran MiXCR on the 5' RACE reads; one entry per CDR3 protein. The sample contains 50,000 to 80,000 distinct CDR3 sequences, roughly 9% of which appear only once. The specimen was whole blood, collected at baseline. The receptor was derived from an adult who was a healthcare worker with PCR-confirmed SARS-CoV-2 infection or an uninfected control (not recorded which). This sequence joins TRBV27 and TRBJ2-5; 13 nucleotides agree with TRBD2. Here the CDR3 DNA reads TGTGCCAGCAGTTTATATCCCGGGACTAGCGGGAACGGCGAGACCCAGTACTTC. Translation: CASSLYPGTSGNGETQYF.